This is a list of T cell receptor beta chains from one sample in a study of tumor-infiltrating lymphocytes in oesophageal squamous cell carcinoma. TCRdb redid the calling of the PCR reads with MiXCR, one entry per CDR3 protein. The sample contains 15,000 to 20,000 distinct CDR3 sequences, roughly 45% of which appear only once. The specimen sequenced was blood. Receptors were obtained from a female donor with esophageal squamous cell carcinoma. CDR3s include the opening cysteine and the closing phenylalanine or tryptophan. A D gene is named only where the DNA matches it firmly. Clone sizes are given selectively: once, few, many, or a class where the clone is expanded.

d_call,v_call,clone_size,j_call,cdr3_aa,cdr3_nt
-,TRBV6-1,many,TRBJ1-1,CASSEQGRNTEAFF,TGTGCCAGCAGTGAGCAGGGGCGGAACACTGAAGCTTTCTTT
TRBD2,TRBV20-1,few,TRBJ2-3,CKTSGGTTDTQYF,TGCAAAACTAGCGGGGGGACCACAGATACGCAGTATTTT
-,TRBV6-4,-,TRBJ1-6,CASSYGYSPIHF,TGTGCCAGCAGTTACGGGTATTCACCCATCCACTTT
-,TRBV5-1,many,TRBJ2-5,CASSLGRLQETQYF,TGCGCCAGCAGCTTGGGCAGACTCCAAGAGACCCAGTACTTC
-,TRBV7-2,-,TRBJ2-1,CASRRLGDEQFF,TGTGCCAGCAGGCGCCTAGGGGATGAGCAGTTCTTC
-,TRBV6-6,many,TRBJ2-3,CASSYTTIGPSDTQYF,TGTGCCAGCAGTTACACCACCATCGGACCGTCAGATACGCAGTATTTT
-,TRBV12-5,once,TRBJ1-3,CASPQYSGNTIYF,TGTGCTAGCCCTCAGTACTCTGGAAACACCATATATTTT
TRBD2,TRBV12-3/TRBV12-4,-,TRBJ2-3,CASSLALAGEMVTDTQYF,TGTGCCAGCAGTTTAGCGCTAGCGGGAGAGATGGTGACAGATACGCAGTATTTT
-,TRBV7-4,-,TRBJ1-2,CASSLSSSNYGYTF,TGTGCCAGCAGCTTGAGTTCCAGTAACTATGGCTACACCTTC
TRBD1,TRBV7-8,medium-sized,TRBJ1-3,CASSLGADRGHTIYF,TGTGCCAGCAGCTTAGGAGCCGACAGGGGGCACACCATATATTTT
TRBD2,TRBV18,-,TRBJ2-1,CASSPRGTSYNEQFF,TGTGCCAGCTCACCACGCGGGACTAGCTACAATGAGCAGTTCTTC
TRBD1,TRBV7-2,few,TRBJ2-5,CASSLGAGTGQETQYF,TGTGCCAGCAGCTTAGGGGCCGGGACAGGGCAAGAGACCCAGTACTTC